These 29 T cell receptor beta chains were sequenced from one sample in a study of T-cell memory formation after mild COVID-19. TCRdb recomputed calls from the 5' RACE reads with MiXCR, one row per CDR3 protein. The repertoire holds 270,000 or so distinct CDR3 sequences, with around 15% as singletons. The sample taken for sequencing was PBMCs or a T cell subset sorted from them (not recorded which). The source of these receptors is a man between 18 and 29 years old who had mild COVID-19 (a few samples of this study predate the infection). Cell type and time point are not known.

This sequence joins TRBV20-1 and TRBJ2-1; possibly TRBD2 for D (6 bases). In germline, CDR1 is DFQATT, CDR2 SNEGSKA (reference sequence). The CDR3 contains 14 residues. V shed 6 bases and J shed 6 bases, with 18 bases lying between them. The CDR3 sequence: CSAEVGMGGNEQFF. CDR3 nucleotides: TGCAGTGCGGAGGTAGGGATGGGGGGCAATGAGCAGTTCTTC.

This clonotype turned up a few times. CDR3 DNA sequence: TGCAGTGCTTTCCCGGGACACCTCTACAATGAGCAGTTCTTC. This gives the protein CSAFPGHLYNEQFF. V and J are TRBV20-1 and TRBJ2-1; a weak D match, TRBD1 (6 bases). The CDR3 spans 14 residues. V lost 5 bases to trimming and J lost 3 bases, with 14 bases between them. Germline values: CDR1 DFQATT, CDR2 SNEGSKA (reference sequence).

V usage is TRBV20-1 and J usage is TRBJ2-3; D might be TRBD1 (5 bases). The CDR3 covers 14 residues. Germline V gene sequence: CDR1 DFQATT, CDR2 SNEGSKA (reference sequence). Trimming removed 5 bases at V and 0 bases at J, with 12 bases between. CDR3: CSAGRTQSTDTQYF. CDR3 sequence (DNA): TGCAGTGCTGGACGGACACAGAGCACAGATACGCAGTATTTT.

Only a few counts were recorded for this clonotype. The chain links TRBV4-2 to TRBJ1-1; maybe TRBD1 (6 bases). V gave up 4 bases and J gave up 3 bases, with 12 bases separating them. This CDR3 region has 14 residues. CDR1 and CDR2 from the germline V gene are LGHNA and YNFKEQ. As DNA, the CDR3 is TGTGCCAGCAGCCCGTTACAGGGATACACTGAAGCTTTCTTT. Amino acid sequence: CASSPLQGYTEAFF.

This clonotype was detected many times. The chain employs TRBV4-1 and TRBJ1-6; the D is unclear. The CDR3 runs 19 residues. Trimming cost V 1 base and J 0 bases, with 16 bases left between them. Germline V gene sequence: CDR1 MGHRA, CDR2 YSYEKL. Here the CDR3 reads CASSQGRLRASSYNSPLHF. CDR3 nucleotide sequence: TGCGCCAGCAGCCAAGGACGGTTAAGGGCAAGCTCCTATAATTCACCCCTCCACTTT.

This clonotype was counted ten times or more. The chain combines TRBV7-2 with TRBJ2-1; tentative D call: TRBD1 (5 bases). Germline V lookup: CDR1 SGHTA, CDR2 FQGNSA. The CDR3 consists of 14 residues. The ends were cut back, 3 bases at V and 9 bases at J, with 15 bases in the middle. CDR3 DNA: TGTGCCAGCAGCTTCAGGGTTTCGGGTCCTGAGCAGTTCTTC. Protein: CASSFRVSGPEQFF.

This clonotype was counted a few times. V is TRBV9 and J is TRBJ2-7; TRBD1 is a possible D gene (5 bases). Germline V gene lookup returns CDR1 SGDLS and CDR2 YYNGEE. The CDR3 is made up of 14 amino acids. Deletions cut 1 base from V and 3 bases from J, with 11 bases between. The CDR3 region has the DNA TGTGCCAGCAGCGTATCCGACAGTTTCTACGAGCAGTACTTC. Amino acids: CASSVSDSFYEQYF.

This clonotype was seen only a few times. J is TRBJ2-3 and V is TRBV2, with TRBD1 matching over 7 bases. Germline values: CDR1 SNHLY, CDR2 FYNNEI. V was pared by 1 base and J by 4 bases, with 2 bases of the junction left unmatched. This CDR3 is 14 amino acids long. DNA of the CDR3: TGTGCCAGCAGTGAAGACAGGGGTCCAGATACGCAGTATTTT. It translates to CASSEDRGPDTQYF.

This clonotype was seen only a few times. J is TRBJ2-1 and V is TRBV6-5, with D perhaps matching TRBD1 or TRBD2 (6 bases each). The CDR3 sequence is 14 residues long. CDR1 is MNHEY, CDR2 SVGAGI, per germline. V lost 6 bases to trimming and J lost 5 bases, with 14 bases between them. The CDR3 reads CASSLTGADNEQFF. The CDR3 DNA reads as TGTGCCAGCAGCCTCACGGGGGCGGACAATGAGCAGTTCTTC.

This chain joins TRBV20-1 and TRBJ1-2, with a tentative D call TRBD1 (6 bases). V was clipped by 5 bases and J by 5 bases, with 12 bases between them. The CDR3 loop spans 12 amino acids. Per germline, CDR1 DFQATT and CDR2 SNEGSKA (reference sequence). DNA of the CDR3: TGCAGTGCTGGGGACAAAGGATATGGCTACACCTTC. Its translation: CSAGDKGYGYTF.

The chain has TRBV5-4 and TRBJ2-1; TRBD2 matches at 11 bases. Germline V lookup: CDR1 SGHNT, CDR2 YYREEE (reference sequence). This CDR3 contains 15 residues. J was trimmed by 7 bases and V by 1 base; bases with no gene match: 4. The CDR3 DNA reads TGTGCCAGCAGCTTGAAGACTAGCGGGGAGAATGAGCAGTTCTTC. Its protein is CASSLKTSGENEQFF.

The chain links TRBV7-9 to TRBJ2-5; TRBD1 aligns across 8 bases. Trimming cost V 3 bases and J 3 bases; bases outside gene matches: 3. From germline, CDR1 is SEHNR and CDR2 FQNEAQ (reference sequence). This CDR3 has 14 residues. CDR3 region: CASSFTDREETQYF. CDR3 coding DNA: TGTGCCAGCAGCTTTACGGACAGGGAAGAGACCCAGTACTTC.

V gene TRBV3-1 combines with J gene TRBJ2-3; weak D call: TRBD2 (6 bases). The CDR3 has 16 residues. Trimming removed 1 base at V and 4 bases at J, with 15 bases between. Looked up from germline, CDR1 is LGHDT and CDR2 is YNNKEL (reference sequence). Here the CDR3 DNA reads TGTGCCAGCAGCCAAGCTAGCGAGGTGAGGGCAGATACGCAGTATTTT. Protein sequence: CASSQASEVRADTQYF.

The rearrangement uses TRBV20-1 and TRBJ2-4; D unclear. The V gene lost 6 bases and the J gene lost 6 bases, with 15 bases spanning the gap. This CDR3 contains 13 residues. Germline CDR1 DFQATT, CDR2 SNEGSKA (reference sequence). CDR3 residues: CSALNVGGNIQYF. The CDR3 DNA sequence: TGCAGTGCCCTGAACGTCGGCGGAAACATTCAGTACTTC.

This chain links TRBV20-1 with TRBJ2-3; D might be TRBD2 (5 bases). CDR1 is DFQATT and CDR2 is SNEGSKA in the germline V gene (reference sequence). Trimming shortened V by 5 bases and J by 0 bases, and 12 bases separated the two germline ends. The length of the CDR3 is 14 residues. The CDR3 sequence: CSAVAGPSTDTQYF. CDR3 coding DNA: TGCAGTGCTGTTGCGGGCCCTAGCACAGATACGCAGTATTTT.

This clonotype was seen more than once but under ten times. V usage is TRBV7-9 and J usage is TRBJ1-1, with 7 bases aligning to TRBD1. The J segment lost 1 base and the V segment lost 5 bases, leaving 4 bases of the junction unmatched. The CDR3 has 14 amino acids. Germline CDR1 SEHNR, CDR2 FQNEAQ (reference sequence). In nucleotides, the CDR3 is TGTGCCAGCAGCCGGGGACAGTGGAACACTGAAGCTTTCTTT. Protein product: CASSRGQWNTEAFF. Supplemented by reference TRBV7-9 and TRBJ1-1, the full variable domain reads DTGVSQNPRHKITKRGQNVTFRCDPISEHNRLYWYRQTLGQGPEFLTYFQNEAQLEKSRLLSDRFSAERPKGSFSTLEIQRTEQGDSAMYLCASSRGQWNTEAFFGQGTRLTVV.

This chain uses TRBV5-1 with TRBJ2-1, with D maybe TRBD1 (6 bases). This CDR3 has 17 residues. Trimming took off 4 bases at V and 0 bases at J, with 17 bases between the two ends. CDR1 is SGHRS, CDR2 YFSETQ, per germline. CDR3: CASSPRQDSISYNEQFF. DNA of the CDR3: TGCGCCAGCAGCCCTAGACAGGACTCCATCTCCTACAATGAGCAGTTCTTC.

The genes are TRBV6-5 and TRBJ2-1, with D hard to call. CDR1 is MNHEY, CDR2 SVGAGI, per germline. Trimming removed 2 bases from V and 8 bases from J, with 10 bases in between. This CDR3 contains 13 residues. Written as DNA, the CDR3 is TGTGCCAGCAGTTACCCTGCCTCGGATGAGCAGTTCTTC. Translated: CASSYPASDEQFF.

This clonotype turned up a few times. The rearrangement joins TRBV5-1 to TRBJ2-3, with 9 bases that match TRBD2. After removal of 4 bases from V and 6 bases from J, the junction contained 9 bases not matched to a gene. Germline assignment: CDR1 SGHRS and CDR2 YFSETQ. The CDR3 runs to 15 residues. The CDR3 here is CASSLLRGGADTQYF. The CDR3 DNA sequence: TGCGCCAGCAGCCTACTTCGCGGGGGGGCGGATACGCAGTATTTT. The whole variable domain, filled in from reference TRBV5-1 and TRBJ2-3, reads KAGVTQTPRYLIKTRGQQVTLSCSPISGHRSVSWYQQTPGQGLQFLFEYFSETQRNKGNFPGRFSGRQFSNSRSEMNVSTLELGDSALYLCASSLLRGGADTQYFGPGTRLTVL.

The chain has TRBV6-2 or TRBV6-3 and TRBJ1-2; D is ambiguous. Trimming removed 5 bases at V and 4 bases at J, with 11 bases between. The germline V gene encodes CDR1 MNHEY and CDR2 SVGEGT. The CDR3 has 13 amino acids. The CDR3 region has the DNA TGTGCCAGCAGTGAGGAGGGATCCTATGGCTACACCTTC. The encoded protein is CASSEEGSYGYTF.

This clonotype was found a few times. This CDR3 reads CASSFGGTSRVGEPQHF. CDR3 nucleotide sequence: TGTGCCAGCAGCTTCGGAGGGACCTCAAGAGTTGGTGAGCCCCAGCATTTT. The chain carries TRBV7-2 and TRBJ1-5; a weak D match, TRBD1 (5 bases). V lost 3 bases to trimming and J lost 8 bases, with 23 bases between them. The germline gives CDR1 SGHTA, CDR2 FQGNSA. The CDR3 is 17 residues long.

The gene calls are TRBV3-1 and TRBJ1-2; D remains unclear. Trimming took 1 base from V and 8 from J, leaving 8 bases between them. CDR3 size: 12 residues. The V gene's germline CDR1 is LGHDT and CDR2 YNNKEL (reference sequence). For the CDR3, the DNA is TGTGCCAGCAGCCAAGGTCTCCAGGGCTACACCTTC. It encodes CASSQGLQGYTF.

This clonotype showed up just a few times. V is TRBV14 and J is TRBJ1-4; D is perhaps TRBD1 (5 bases). The V gene's germline CDR1 is SGHDN and CDR2 FVKESK. This CDR3 comprises 13 residues. Trimming took 8 bases from V and 0 from J, leaving 7 bases between them. CDR3 sequence: CASGRATNEKLFF. DNA for the CDR3: TGTGCCAGCGGCAGGGCAACTAATGAAAAACTGTTTTTT. Full variable domain (remainder filled in from reference TRBV14 and TRBJ1-4): EAGVTQFPSHSVIEKGQTVTLRCDPISGHDNLYWYRRVMGKEIKFLLHFVKESKQDESGMPNNRFLAERTGGTYSTLKVQPAELEDSGVYFCASGRATNEKLFFGSGTQLSVL.

The rearrangement joins TRBV4-1 to TRBJ2-1; D may be TRBD2 (6 bases). Germline V gene data show CDR1 as MGHRA and CDR2 as YSYEKL. The CDR3 runs to 14 residues. The V gene lost 1 base and the J gene lost 9 bases, with 13 bases spanning the gap. The DNA of the CDR3 is TGCGCCAGCAGCCAAGCGGTACTAGCTGTTGAGCAGTTCTTC. As protein: CASSQAVLAVEQFF.

This clonotype was seen a few times. The rearrangement links TRBV7-9 to TRBJ2-3, with 9 bases that match TRBD1. Germline V CDR1 and CDR2: SEHNR, FQNEAQ (reference sequence). The CDR3 sequence is 16 residues long. Unmatched junction bases numbered 6, after V lost 1 base and J lost 4 bases. The CDR3 DNA is TGTGCCAGCAGCTTAGAAGGGACAGGGCCGGCAGATACGCAGTATTTT. Translation gives CASSLEGTGPADTQYF.

The gene calls are TRBV12-3 or TRBV12-4 and TRBJ2-1, with 10 nucleotides matching TRBD2. The trim removed 4 bases at V and 3 bases at J, leaving 6 bases unmatched. This CDR3 has 16 residues. This chain's CDR3 is CASSSGLAALYNEQFF. For the CDR3, the DNA is TGTGCCAGCAGTTCCGGACTAGCGGCCCTCTACAATGAGCAGTTCTTC.

In this sample, this clonotype turned up a few times. The chain recombines TRBV6-6 with TRBJ2-5; TRBD2 might be the D (7 bases). V was shortened by 5 bases and J by 0 bases, with 16 bases between the two germline ends. This CDR3 region has 16 residues. Looked up from germline, CDR1 is MNHNY and CDR2 is SVGAGI (reference sequence). In nucleotides, the CDR3 is TGTGCCAGCAGTCGACCCCGGGGGGCAGACCAAGAGACCCAGTACTTC. Translating it yields CASSRPRGADQETQYF.

This clonotype turned up a few times. The V gene is TRBV7-3, the J gene TRBJ2-6; TRBD2 agrees at 7 bases. The CDR3 sequence is 17 residues long. The V and J ends lost 6 bases and 4 bases, in that order; junction bases with no gene match: 12. The germline CDR1 and CDR2 sequences are SGHTA and FQGTGA. The CDR3 region is CASSPVGTIAGANVLTF. DNA of the CDR3: TGTGCCAGCAGTCCGGTGGGGACTATTGCCGGGGCCAACGTCCTGACTTTC.

The chain has TRBV7-2 and TRBJ1-1, with D possibly being TRBD1 (6 bases). Trimming left V 8 bases short and J 9 bases short, with 10 bases between. This CDR3 comprises 10 residues. CDR1 is SGHTA and CDR2 is FQGNSA in the germline V gene. CDR3 DNA: TGTGCCAGCGCCAGGGGTAAAGCTTTCTTT. Protein sequence: CASARGKAFF.